The clone carrying this TCR beta chain was counted between two and nine times. The data were produced by immunoSEQ multiplex PCR, yet TCRdb's version contains in-frame clones alone and is incomplete. The sample lists a few hundred thousand clones; nearly 90% were seen once. The sample belongs to a study of blood T cell repertoires in COVID-19. Between the trimmed V and J ends, which lost 0 bases and 2 bases, there was a span of 10 bases. The CDR3 has 15 amino acids. CDR1 and CDR2 (germline): LGHDT, YNNKEL (reference sequence). The sample consisted of PBMCs or T cells enriched from blood (not recorded which). This chain links TRBV3-1 (or the pseudogene TRBV3-2) with TRBJ1-2; unclear D gene. The clonotype was recovered from a woman aged 18-29 years with acute COVID-19. CDR3 region: CASSQEHARNYGYTF. In DNA, the CDR3 is TGTGCCAGCAGCCAAGAGCACGCCCGGAACTATGGCTACACCTTC.